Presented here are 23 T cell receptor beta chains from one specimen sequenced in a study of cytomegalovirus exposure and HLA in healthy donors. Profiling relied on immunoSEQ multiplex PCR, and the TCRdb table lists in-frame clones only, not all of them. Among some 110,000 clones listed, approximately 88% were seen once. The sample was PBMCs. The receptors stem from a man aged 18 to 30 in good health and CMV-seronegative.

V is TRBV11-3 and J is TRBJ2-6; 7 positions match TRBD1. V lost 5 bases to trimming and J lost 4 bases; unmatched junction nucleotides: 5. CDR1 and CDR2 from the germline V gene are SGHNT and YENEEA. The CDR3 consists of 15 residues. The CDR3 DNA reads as TGTGCCAGCAGCCAGAGGGGGCGCGGGGCCAACGTCCTGACTTTC. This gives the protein CASSQRGRGANVLTF.

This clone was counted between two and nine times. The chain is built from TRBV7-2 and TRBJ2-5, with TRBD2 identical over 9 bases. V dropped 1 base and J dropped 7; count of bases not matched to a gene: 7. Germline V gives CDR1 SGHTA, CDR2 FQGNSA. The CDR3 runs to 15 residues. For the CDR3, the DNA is TGTGCCAGCAGCTTAGTTAGCGGGGGCATTGGGACCCAGTACTTC. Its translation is CASSLVSGGIGTQYF.

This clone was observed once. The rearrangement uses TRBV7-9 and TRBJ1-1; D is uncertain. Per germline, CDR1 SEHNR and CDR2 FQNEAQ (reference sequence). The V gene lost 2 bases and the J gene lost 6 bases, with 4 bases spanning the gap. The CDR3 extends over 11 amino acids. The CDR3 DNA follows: TGTGCCAGCAGCTTAAGCCCTGAAGCTTTCTTT. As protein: CASSLSPEAFF.

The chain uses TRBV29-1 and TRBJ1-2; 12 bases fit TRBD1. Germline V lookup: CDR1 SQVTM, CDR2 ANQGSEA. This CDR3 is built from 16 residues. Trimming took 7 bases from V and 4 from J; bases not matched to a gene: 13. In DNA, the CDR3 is TGCAGCGCGGGACAGGGGGCGTTTTATAGCCCCTATGGCTACACCTTC. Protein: CSAGQGAFYSPYGYTF.

The CDR3 region is CASSLETGDSGNTIYF. Here the CDR3 DNA reads TGCGCCAGCAGCTTGGAGACGGGAGACTCTGGAAACACCATATATTTT. V is TRBV5-1 and J is TRBJ1-3; D not resolved. V was trimmed by 0 bases and J by 0 bases, leaving 10 bases between them. The CDR3 is 16 residues long. Germline values: CDR1 SGHRS, CDR2 YFSETQ.

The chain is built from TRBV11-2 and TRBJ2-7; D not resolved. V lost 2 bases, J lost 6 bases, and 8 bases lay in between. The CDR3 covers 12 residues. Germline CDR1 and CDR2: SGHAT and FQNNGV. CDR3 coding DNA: TGTGCCAGCAGCTTATCGCGTGTCGAGCAGTACTTC. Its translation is CASSLSRVEQYF.

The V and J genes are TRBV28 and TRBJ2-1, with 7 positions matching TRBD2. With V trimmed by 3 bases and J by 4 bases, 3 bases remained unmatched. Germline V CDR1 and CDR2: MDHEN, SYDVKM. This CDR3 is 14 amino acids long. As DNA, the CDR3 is TGTGCCAGCAGTTTCCAGCGGGGATACAATGAGCAGTTCTTC. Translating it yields CASSFQRGYNEQFF.

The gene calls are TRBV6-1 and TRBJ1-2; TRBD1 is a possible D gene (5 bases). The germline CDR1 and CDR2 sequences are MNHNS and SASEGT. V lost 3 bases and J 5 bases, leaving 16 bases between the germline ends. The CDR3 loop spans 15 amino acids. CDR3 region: CASSDTPGGTYGYTF. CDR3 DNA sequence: TGTGCCAGCAGTGACACTCCCGGGGGTACATATGGCTACACCTTC.

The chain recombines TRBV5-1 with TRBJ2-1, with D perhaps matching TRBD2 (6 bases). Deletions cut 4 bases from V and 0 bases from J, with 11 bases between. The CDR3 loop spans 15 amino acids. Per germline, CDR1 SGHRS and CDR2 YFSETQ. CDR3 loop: CASSLEEGSYNEQFF. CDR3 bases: TGCGCCAGCAGCCTGGAGGAGGGCTCCTACAATGAGCAGTTCTTC.

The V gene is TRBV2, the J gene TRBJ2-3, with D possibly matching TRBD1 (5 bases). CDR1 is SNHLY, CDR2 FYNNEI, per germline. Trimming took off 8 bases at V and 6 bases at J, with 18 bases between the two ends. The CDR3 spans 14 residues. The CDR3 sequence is CASGLVQASDTQYF. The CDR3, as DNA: TGTGCCAGCGGTCTAGTACAGGCCAGCGATACGCAGTATTTT.

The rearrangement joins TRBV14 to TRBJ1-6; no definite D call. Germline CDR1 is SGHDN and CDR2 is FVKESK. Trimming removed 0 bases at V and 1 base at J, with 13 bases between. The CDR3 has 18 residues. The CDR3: CASSQDLGVASYNSPLHF. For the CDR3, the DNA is TGTGCCAGCAGCCAAGATCTCGGGGTAGCGTCCTATAATTCACCCCTCCACTTT.

The CDR3 sequence: CASSPDREAYEQYF. In nucleotides, the CDR3 is TGTGCCAGCAGTCCGGACAGGGAGGCTTACGAGCAGTACTTC. V is TRBV6-5 and J is TRBJ2-7; 8 nucleotides match TRBD1. There are 14 residues in the CDR3. Per germline, CDR1 MNHEY and CDR2 SVGAGI. Unmatched junction bases numbered 7, after V lost 5 bases and J lost 4 bases.

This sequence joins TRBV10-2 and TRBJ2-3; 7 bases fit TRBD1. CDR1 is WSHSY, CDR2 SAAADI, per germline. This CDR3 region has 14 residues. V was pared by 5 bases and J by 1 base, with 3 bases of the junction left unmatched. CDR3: CASSYGQGTDTQYF. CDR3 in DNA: TGCGCCAGCAGTTACGGACAGGGCACAGATACGCAGTATTTT.

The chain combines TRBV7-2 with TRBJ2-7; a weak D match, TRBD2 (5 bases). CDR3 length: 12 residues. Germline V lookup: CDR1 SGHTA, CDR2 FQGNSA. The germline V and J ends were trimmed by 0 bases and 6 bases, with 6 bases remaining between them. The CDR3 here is CASSLAGGEQYF. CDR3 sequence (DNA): TGTGCCAGCAGCTTAGCCGGAGGCGAGCAGTACTTC.

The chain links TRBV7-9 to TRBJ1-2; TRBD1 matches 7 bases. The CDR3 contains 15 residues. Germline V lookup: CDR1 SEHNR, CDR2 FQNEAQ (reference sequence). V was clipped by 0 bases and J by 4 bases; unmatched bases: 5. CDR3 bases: TGTGCCAGCAGCTTAGCAGCAGGGGGTAGCTATGGCTACACCTTC. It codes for CASSLAAGGSYGYTF.

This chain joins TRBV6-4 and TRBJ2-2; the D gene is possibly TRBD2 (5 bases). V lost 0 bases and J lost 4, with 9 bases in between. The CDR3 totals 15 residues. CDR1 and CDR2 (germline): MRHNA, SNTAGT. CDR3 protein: CASSDSTAGTGELFF. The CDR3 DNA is TGTGCCAGCAGTGACTCGACGGCGGGCACCGGGGAGCTGTTTTTT.

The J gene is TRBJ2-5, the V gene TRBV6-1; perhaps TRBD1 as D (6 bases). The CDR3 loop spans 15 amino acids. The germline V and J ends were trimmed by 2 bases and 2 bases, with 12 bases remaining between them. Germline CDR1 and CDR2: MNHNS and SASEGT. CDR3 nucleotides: TGTGCCAGCAGTGAAAAGCAGGGGTTTCAAGAGACCCAGTACTTC. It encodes CASSEKQGFQETQYF.

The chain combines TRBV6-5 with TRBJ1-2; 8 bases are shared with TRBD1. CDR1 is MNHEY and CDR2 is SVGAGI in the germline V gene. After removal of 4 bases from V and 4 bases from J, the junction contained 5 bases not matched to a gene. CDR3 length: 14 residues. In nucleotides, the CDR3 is TGTGCCAGCAGTTGGACAGGGAGCTTCTATGGCTACACCTTC. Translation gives CASSWTGSFYGYTF.

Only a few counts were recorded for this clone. CDR3 coding DNA: TGTGCCAGTACTAGCAACTACGAGCAGTACTTC. Translating gives CASTSNYEQYF. This chain joins TRBV2 and TRBJ2-7; tentatively, D is TRBD2 (6 bases). This CDR3 contains 11 residues. Trimming removed 9 bases at V and 3 bases at J, with 9 bases between. Per germline, CDR1 SNHLY and CDR2 FYNNEI.

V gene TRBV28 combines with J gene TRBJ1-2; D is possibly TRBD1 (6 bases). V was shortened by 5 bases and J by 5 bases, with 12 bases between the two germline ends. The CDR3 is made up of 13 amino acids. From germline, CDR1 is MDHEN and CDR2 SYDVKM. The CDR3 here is CASSDRPAYGYTF. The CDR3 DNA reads TGTGCCAGCAGTGACAGGCCAGCTTATGGCTACACCTTC.

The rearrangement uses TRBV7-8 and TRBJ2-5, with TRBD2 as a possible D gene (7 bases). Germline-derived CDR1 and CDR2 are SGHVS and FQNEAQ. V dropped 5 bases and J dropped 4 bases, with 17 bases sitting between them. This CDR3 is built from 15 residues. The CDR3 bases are TGTGCCAGCAGCGTATTAGGGGGGGCCGCAGAGACCCAGTACTTC. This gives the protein CASSVLGGAAETQYF.

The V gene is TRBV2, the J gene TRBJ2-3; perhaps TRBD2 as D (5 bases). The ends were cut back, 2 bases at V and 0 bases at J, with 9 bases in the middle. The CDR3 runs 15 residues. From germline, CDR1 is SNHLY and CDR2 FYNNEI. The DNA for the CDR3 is TGTGCCAGCAGTGAACAGCGGATGAGCACAGATACGCAGTATTTT. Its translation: CASSEQRMSTDTQYF. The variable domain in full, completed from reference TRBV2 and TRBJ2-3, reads EPEVTQTPSHQVTQMGQEVILRCVPISNHLYFYWYRQILGQKVEFLVSFYNNEISEKSEIFDDQFSVERPDGSNFTLKIRSTKLEDSAMYFCASSEQRMSTDTQYFGPGTRLTVL.

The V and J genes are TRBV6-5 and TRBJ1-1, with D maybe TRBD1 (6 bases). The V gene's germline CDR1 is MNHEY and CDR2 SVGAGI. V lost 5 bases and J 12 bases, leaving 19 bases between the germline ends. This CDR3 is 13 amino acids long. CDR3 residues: CASSPEATGLTFF. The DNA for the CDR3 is TGTGCCAGCAGTCCGGAAGCGACAGGCCTGACTTTCTTT.